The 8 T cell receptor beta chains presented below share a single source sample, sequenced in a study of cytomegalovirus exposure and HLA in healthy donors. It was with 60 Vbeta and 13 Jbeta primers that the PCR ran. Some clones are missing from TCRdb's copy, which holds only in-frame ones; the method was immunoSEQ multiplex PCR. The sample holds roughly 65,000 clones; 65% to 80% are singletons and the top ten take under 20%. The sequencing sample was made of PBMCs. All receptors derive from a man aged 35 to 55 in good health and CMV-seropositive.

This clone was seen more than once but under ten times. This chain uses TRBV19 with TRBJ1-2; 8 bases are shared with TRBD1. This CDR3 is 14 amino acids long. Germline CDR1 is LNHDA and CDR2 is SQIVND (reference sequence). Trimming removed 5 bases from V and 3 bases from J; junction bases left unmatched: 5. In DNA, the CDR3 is TGTGCCAGTAGTTACCTACAGGGGGACTATGGCTACACCTTC. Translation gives CASSYLQGDYGYTF.

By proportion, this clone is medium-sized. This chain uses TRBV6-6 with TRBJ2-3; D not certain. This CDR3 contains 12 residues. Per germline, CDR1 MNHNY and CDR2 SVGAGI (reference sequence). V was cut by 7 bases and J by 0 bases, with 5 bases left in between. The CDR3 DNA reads TGTGCCAGCACCCCAAGCACAGATACGCAGTATTTT. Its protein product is CASTPSTDTQYF.

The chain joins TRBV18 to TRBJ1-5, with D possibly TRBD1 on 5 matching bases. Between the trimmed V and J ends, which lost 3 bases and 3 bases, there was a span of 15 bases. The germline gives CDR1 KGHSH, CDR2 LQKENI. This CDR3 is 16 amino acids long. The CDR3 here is CASSPPVDRNNQPQHF. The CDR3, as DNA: TGTGCCAGCTCACCCCCAGTCGACAGAAACAATCAGCCCCAGCATTTT.

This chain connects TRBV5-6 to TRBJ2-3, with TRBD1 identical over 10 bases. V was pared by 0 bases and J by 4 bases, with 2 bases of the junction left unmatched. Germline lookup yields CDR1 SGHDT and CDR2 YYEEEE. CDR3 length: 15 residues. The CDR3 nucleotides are TGTGCCAGCAGCTTGGCGACAGGGGGCGCAGATACGCAGTATTTT. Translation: CASSLATGGADTQYF.

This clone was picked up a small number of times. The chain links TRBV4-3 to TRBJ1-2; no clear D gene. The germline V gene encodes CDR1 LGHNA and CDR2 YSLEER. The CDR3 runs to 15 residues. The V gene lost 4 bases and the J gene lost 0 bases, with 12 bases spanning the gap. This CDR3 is CASSRSGGANYGYTF. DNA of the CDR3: TGCGCCAGCAGCCGCTCCGGCGGAGCTAACTATGGCTACACCTTC.

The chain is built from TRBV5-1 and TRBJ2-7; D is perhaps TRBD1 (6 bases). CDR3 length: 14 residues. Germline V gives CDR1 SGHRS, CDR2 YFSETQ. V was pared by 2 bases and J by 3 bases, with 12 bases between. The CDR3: CASSFGQGNYEQYF. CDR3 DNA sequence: TGCGCCAGCAGCTTTGGTCAGGGGAACTACGAGCAGTACTTC.

CDR3 in DNA: TGTGCCAGCAGCTTGGCCCCAGGGAACACTGAAGCTTTCTTT. Translating it yields CASSLAPGNTEAFF. The chain uses TRBV5-4 and TRBJ1-1; D remains ambiguous. The germline V gene has CDR1 SGHNT and CDR2 YYREEE (reference sequence). The CDR3 totals 14 residues. Trimming took off 0 bases at V and 1 base at J, with 7 bases between the two ends. The variable domain in full, completed from reference TRBV5-4 and TRBJ1-1, reads ETGVTQSPTHLIKTRGQQVTLRCSSQSGHNTVSWYQQALGQGPQFIFQYYREEENGRGNFPPRFSGLQFPNYSSELNVNALELDDSALYLCASSLAPGNTEAFFGQGTRLTVV.

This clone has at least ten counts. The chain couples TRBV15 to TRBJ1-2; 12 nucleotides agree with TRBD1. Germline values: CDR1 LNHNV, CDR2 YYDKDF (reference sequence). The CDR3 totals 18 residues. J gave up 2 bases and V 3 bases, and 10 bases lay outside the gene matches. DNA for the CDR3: TGTGCCACCAGCAGGGCCGGGACAGGGGGCTTCACAAACTATGGCTACACCTTC. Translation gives CATSRAGTGGFTNYGYTF.